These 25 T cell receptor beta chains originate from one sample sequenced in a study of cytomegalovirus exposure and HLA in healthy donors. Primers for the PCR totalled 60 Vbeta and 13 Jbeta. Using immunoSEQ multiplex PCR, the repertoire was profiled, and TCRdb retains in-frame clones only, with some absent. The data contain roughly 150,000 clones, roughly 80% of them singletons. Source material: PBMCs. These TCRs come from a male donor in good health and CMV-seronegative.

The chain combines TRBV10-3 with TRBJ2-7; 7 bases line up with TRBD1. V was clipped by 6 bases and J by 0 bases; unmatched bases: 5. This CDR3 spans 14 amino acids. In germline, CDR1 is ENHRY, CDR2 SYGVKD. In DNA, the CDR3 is TGTGCCATCAGCCGAGGACAGGACTCCTACGAGCAGTACTTC. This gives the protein CAISRGQDSYEQYF.

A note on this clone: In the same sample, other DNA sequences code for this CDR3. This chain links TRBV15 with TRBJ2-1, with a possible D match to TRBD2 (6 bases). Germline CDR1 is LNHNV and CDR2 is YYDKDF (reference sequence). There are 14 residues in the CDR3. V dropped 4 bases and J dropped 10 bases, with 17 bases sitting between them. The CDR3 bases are TGTGCCACCAGCACGGGCGGGAAGGAACCGGAGCAGTTCTTC. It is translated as CATSTGGKEPEQFF.

The CDR3: CASSPGAQETQYF. CDR3 sequence (DNA): TGTGCCAGCTCACCAGGGGCCCAAGAGACCCAGTACTTC. The V call is TRBV18, the J call TRBJ2-5; TRBD1 might be the D (5 bases). Deletions cut 2 bases from V and 1 base from J, with 5 bases between. Germline V CDR1 and CDR2: KGHSH, LQKENI. The CDR3 extends over 13 amino acids.

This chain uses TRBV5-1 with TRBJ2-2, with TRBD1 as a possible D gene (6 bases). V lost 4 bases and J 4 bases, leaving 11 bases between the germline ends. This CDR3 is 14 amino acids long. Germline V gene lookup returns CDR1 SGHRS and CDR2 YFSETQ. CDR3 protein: CASSTDRITGELFF. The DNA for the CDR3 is TGCGCCAGCAGCACTGACAGGATCACCGGGGAGCTGTTTTTT.

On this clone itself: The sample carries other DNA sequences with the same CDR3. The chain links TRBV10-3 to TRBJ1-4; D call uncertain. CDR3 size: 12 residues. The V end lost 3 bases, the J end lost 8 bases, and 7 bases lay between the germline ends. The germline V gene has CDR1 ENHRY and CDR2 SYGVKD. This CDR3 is CAISDTGEKLFF. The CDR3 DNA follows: TGTGCCATCAGTGATACCGGGGAAAAACTGTTTTTT.

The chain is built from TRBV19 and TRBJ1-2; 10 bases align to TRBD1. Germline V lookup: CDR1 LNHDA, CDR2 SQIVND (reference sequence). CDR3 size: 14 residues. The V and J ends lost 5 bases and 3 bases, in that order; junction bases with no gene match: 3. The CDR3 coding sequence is TGTGCCAGTAGTGGGGACAGGGGTGACTATGGCTACACCTTC. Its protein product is CASSGDRGDYGYTF.

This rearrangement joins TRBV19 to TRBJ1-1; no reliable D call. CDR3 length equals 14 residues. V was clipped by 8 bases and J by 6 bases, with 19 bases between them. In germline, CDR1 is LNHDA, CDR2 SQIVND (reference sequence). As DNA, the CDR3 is TGTGCCAGTGTCAGTCTGGGCAGTCCGGCTGAAGCTTTCTTT. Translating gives CASVSLGSPAEAFF.

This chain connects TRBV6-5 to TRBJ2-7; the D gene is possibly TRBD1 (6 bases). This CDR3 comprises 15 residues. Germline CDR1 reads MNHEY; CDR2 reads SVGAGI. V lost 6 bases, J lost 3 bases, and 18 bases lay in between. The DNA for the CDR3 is TGTGCCAGCAGGGCCGGACCAGGGGCTCGCTACGAGCAGTACTTC. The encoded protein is CASRAGPGARYEQYF.

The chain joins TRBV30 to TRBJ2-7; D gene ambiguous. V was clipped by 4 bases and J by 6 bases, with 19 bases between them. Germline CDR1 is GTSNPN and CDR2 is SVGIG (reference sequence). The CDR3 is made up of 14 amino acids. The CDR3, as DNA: TGTGCCTGGACCCTTGGCCCCACAGCCTCCGAGCAGTACTTC. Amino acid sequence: CAWTLGPTASEQYF. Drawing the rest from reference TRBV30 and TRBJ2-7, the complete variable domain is SQTIHQWPATLVQPVGSPLSLECTVEGTSNPNLYWYRQAAGRGLQLLFYSVGIGQISSEVPQNLSASRPQDRQFILSSKKLLLSDSGFYLCAWTLGPTASEQYFGPGTRLTVT.

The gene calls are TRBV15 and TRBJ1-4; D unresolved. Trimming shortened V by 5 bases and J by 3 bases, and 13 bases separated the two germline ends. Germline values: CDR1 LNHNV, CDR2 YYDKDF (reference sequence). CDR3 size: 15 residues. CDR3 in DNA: TGTGCCACCAGCGCTAACCTCGAGGCTAATGAAAAACTGTTTTTT. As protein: CATSANLEANEKLFF.

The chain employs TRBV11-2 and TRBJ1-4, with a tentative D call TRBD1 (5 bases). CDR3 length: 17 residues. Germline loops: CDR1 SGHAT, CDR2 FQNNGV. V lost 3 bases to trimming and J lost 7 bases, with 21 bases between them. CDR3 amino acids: CASSFIRGVFVGEKLFF. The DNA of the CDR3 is TGTGCCAGCAGCTTCATTCGGGGGGTATTCGTTGGTGAAAAACTGTTTTTT.

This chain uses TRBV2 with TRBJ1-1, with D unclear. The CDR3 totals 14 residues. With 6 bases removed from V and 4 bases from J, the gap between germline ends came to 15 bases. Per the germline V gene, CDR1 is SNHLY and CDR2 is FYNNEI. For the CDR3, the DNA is TGTGCCAGCAGGAGGGAACCGGGGAGCACTGAAGCTTTCTTT. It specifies CASRREPGSTEAFF.

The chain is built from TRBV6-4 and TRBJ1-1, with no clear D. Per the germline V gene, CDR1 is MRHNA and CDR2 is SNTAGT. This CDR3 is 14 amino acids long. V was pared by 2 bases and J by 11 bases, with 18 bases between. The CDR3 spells CASSDPPTPERAFF. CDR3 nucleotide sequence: TGTGCCAGCAGTGACCCCCCTACTCCCGAACGGGCTTTCTTT.

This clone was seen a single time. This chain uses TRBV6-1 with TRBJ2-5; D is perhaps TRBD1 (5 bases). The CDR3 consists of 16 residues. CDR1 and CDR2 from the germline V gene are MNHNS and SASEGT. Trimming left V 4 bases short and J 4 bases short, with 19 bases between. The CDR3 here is CASSATATWVGETQYF. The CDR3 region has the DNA TGTGCCAGCAGTGCGACAGCCACCTGGGTCGGAGAGACCCAGTACTTC.

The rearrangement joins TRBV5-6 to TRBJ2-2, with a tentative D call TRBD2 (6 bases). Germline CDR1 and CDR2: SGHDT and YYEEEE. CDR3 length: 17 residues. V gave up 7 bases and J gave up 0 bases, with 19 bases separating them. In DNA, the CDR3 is TGTGCCAGCCGCCTTGGAGGGATTTACGCGAACACCGGGGAGCTGTTTTTT. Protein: CASRLGGIYANTGELFF.

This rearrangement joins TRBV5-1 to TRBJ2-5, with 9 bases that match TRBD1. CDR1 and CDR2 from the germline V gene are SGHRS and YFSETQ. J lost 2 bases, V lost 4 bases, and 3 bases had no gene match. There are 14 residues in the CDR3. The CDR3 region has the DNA TGCGCCAGCAGCACGGGACAGGGTCAAGAGACCCAGTACTTC. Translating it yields CASSTGQGQETQYF.

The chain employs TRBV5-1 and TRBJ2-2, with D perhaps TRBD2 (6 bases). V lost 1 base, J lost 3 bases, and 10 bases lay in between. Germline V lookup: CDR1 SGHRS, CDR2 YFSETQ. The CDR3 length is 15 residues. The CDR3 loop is CASSLSGEDTGELFF. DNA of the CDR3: TGCGCCAGCAGCTTGTCCGGGGAGGACACCGGGGAGCTGTTTTTT.

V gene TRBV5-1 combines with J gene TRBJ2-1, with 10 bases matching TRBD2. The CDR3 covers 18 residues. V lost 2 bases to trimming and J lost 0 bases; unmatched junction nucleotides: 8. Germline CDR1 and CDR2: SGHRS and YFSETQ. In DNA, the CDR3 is TGCGCCAGCAGCTTTGTAGTAGCGGGGGGTTCCTCCTACAATGAGCAGTTCTTC. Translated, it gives CASSFVVAGGSSYNEQFF.

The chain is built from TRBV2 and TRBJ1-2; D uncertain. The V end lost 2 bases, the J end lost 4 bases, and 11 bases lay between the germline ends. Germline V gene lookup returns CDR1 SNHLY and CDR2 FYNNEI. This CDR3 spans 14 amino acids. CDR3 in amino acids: CASSESAGSYGYTF. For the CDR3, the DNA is TGTGCCAGCAGTGAATCTGCGGGCTCCTATGGCTACACCTTC.

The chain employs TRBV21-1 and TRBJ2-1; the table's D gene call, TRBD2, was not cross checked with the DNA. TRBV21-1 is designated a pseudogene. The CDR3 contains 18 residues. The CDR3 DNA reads TGTGCCAGCAGCAAAAACCCTCCCGGGACTAGCCCCACCAATGAGCAGTTCTTC. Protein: CASSKNPPGTSPTNEQFF.

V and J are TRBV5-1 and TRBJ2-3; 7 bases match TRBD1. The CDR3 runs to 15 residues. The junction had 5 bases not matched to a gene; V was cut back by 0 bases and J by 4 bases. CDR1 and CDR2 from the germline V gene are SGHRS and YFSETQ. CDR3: CASSLEGQDPDTQYF. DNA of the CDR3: TGCGCCAGCAGCTTGGAAGGACAGGACCCAGATACGCAGTATTTT.

The CDR3 sequence: CASSLDLDTSGNTIYF. The CDR3 bases are TGTGCCAGCAGCCTGGATTTGGACACCTCTGGAAACACCATATATTTT. The chain employs TRBV5-4 and TRBJ1-3, with a possible D match to TRBD1 (5 bases). CDR1 and CDR2 (germline): SGHNT, YYREEE (reference sequence). The CDR3 totals 16 residues. Trimming shortened V by 4 bases and J by 0 bases, and 14 bases separated the two germline ends.

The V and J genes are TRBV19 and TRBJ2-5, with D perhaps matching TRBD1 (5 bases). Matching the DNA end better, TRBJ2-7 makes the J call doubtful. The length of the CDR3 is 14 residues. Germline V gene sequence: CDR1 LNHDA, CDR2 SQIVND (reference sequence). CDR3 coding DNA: TGTGCCAGTAACCGCAGGGAAGGCGCCTACGAGCAGTACTTC. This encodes CASNRREGAYEQYF.

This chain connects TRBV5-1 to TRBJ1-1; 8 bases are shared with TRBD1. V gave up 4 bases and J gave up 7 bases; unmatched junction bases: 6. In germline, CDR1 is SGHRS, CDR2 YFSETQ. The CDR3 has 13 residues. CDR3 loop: CASSPGQGVEAFF. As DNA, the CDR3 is TGCGCCAGCAGCCCTGGACAGGGTGTTGAAGCTTTCTTT. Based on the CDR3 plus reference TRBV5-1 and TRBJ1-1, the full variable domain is KAGVTQTPRYLIKTRGQQVTLSCSPISGHRSVSWYQQTPGQGLQFLFEYFSETQRNKGNFPGRFSGRQFSNSRSEMNVSTLELGDSALYLCASSPGQGVEAFFGQGTRLTVV.

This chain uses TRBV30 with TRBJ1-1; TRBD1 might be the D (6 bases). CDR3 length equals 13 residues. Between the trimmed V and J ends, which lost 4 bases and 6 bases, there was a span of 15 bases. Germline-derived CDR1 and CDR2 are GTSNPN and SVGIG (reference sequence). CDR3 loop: CAWTMVPGAEAFF. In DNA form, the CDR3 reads TGTGCCTGGACCATGGTCCCAGGGGCTGAAGCTTTCTTT.